This T cell receptor (beta chain) was observed in a study of blood T cell repertoires in COVID-19. For the study at large: Samples of COVID-19 (acute and convalescent) were obtained from the United States, Italy and Spain. In each case, the material was cDNA or gDNA derived from T cells, B-cell-depleted T cells, or PBMCs.

Sequencing used immunoSEQ multiplex PCR; TCRdb keeps in-frame clones, though not all of them. The top ten clones hold 6% to 9.5% of a sample with approximately 200,000 clones, roughly 80% of them seen once. Sequenced material: peripheral blood. This receptor was obtained from a woman in her fifties or sixties with acute or convalescent COVID-19.

The CDR3 is CASSFSGGPYEQYF. CDR3 coding DNA: TGTGCCAGCAGCTTTAGCGGAGGGCCCTACGAGCAGTACTTC. The chain employs TRBV5-4 and TRBJ2-7; a weak D match, TRBD2 (6 bases). V was clipped by 2 bases and J by 2 bases, with 11 bases between them. The length of the CDR3 is 14 residues. Germline V gene data show CDR1 as SGHNT and CDR2 as YYREEE (reference sequence).